The TCR beta chain under discussion was sequenced for a study of blood T cell repertoires in COVID-19. Across the whole study: Material from acute and convalescent COVID-19 was sourced from the United States, Italy and Spain. PBMCs, B-cell-depleted T cells, or T cells were the source of the cDNA or gDNA that made up the material.

This CDR3 is built from 16 residues. Germline CDR1 SGHNT, CDR2 YYREEE (reference sequence). V lost 0 bases to trimming and J lost 2 bases; unmatched junction nucleotides: 6. In the original workflow: Quantification of nucleated cells was approximated via reference gene primer amplification. Assay: immunoSEQ multiplex PCR; the TCRdb copy retains only in-frame clones and omits some. V and J calls and clone size are given by that table; D and trimming were obtained from the DNA. The sample has roughly 120,000 clones, 75% to 90% seen once. This sequence was found in a woman aged 50 to 65 with acute or convalescent COVID-19. The V call is TRBV5-4, the J call TRBJ2-7; 9 bases are a match to TRBD2. Sequences were obtained from peripheral blood. This chain's CDR3 is CASSLARGGGTYEQYF. The CDR3 region has the DNA TGTGCCAGCAGCTTGGCACGCGGGGGGGGCACCTACGAGCAGTACTTC.